The 13 T cell receptor beta chains below all came from one sample that was sequenced in a study of blood T cells in healthy people across ages. Through a sample-barcoded 5' primer and a J-beta primer mix, a second PCR was run for roughly 6 to 11 cycles. A single record per CDR3 protein comes from TCRdb applying MiXCR to the 5' RACE reads. The sample records 800,000 to 950,000 distinct CDR3 sequences, just under 30% being singletons. The same sample was also used in a study of T cells of mothers and their children.

Sequenced: blood. Receptors originate from a woman in her 40s in good health.

This clonotype was found a few times. The germline gene is not matched at one end of the junction; a read error may be the cause. The rearrangement links TRBV5-1 to TRBJ2-1, with a tentative D call TRBD1 (5 bases). Per germline, CDR1 SGHRS and CDR2 YFSETQ. The CDR3 consists of 15 residues. Here the CDR3 DNA reads TGCGCCAGCAGCTCCCAGGGTCCCTCTGACAATGCGCAGTTCTTC. This sequence encodes CASSSQGPSDNAQFF.

This clonotype has a handful of counts. The chain links TRBV5-1 to TRBJ1-2; 8 nucleotides agree with TRBD1. This CDR3 comprises 15 residues. CDR1 is SGHRS and CDR2 is YFSETQ in the germline V gene. Losses at the gene ends were 4 bases for V and 6 bases for J; bases not matched to a gene: 11. CDR3 sequence (DNA): TGCGCCAGCAGCGAGGACAGGGCAAGGAGGCATGGCTACACCTTC. It encodes CASSEDRARRHGYTF.

This clonotype was observed at least ten times. The gene calls are TRBV10-3 and TRBJ1-5; a possible D gene is TRBD1 (5 bases). The CDR3 loop spans 14 amino acids. Per germline, CDR1 ENHRY and CDR2 SYGVKD. Trimming took off 3 bases at V and 10 bases at J, with 16 bases between the two ends. CDR3 loop: CAISDLGPPNPQHF. In nucleotides, the CDR3 is TGTGCCATCAGTGACCTGGGACCGCCTAACCCCCAGCATTTT.

The V gene is TRBV7-3, the J gene TRBJ1-6; TRBD1 matches at 7 bases. V gave up 11 bases and J gave up 7 bases; unmatched junction bases: 14. CDR3 length equals 15 residues. Germline V gives CDR1 SGHTA, CDR2 FQGTGA. The CDR3 loop is CADVVRQGENSPLHF. In nucleotides, the CDR3 is TGTGCCGACGTGGTTAGACAGGGAGAAAATTCACCCCTCCACTTT.

This sequence joins TRBV12-3 or TRBV12-4 and TRBJ2-5; the D gene is possibly TRBD2 (5 bases). The CDR3 is made up of 14 amino acids. V lost 6 bases and J 1 base, leaving 12 bases between the germline ends. CDR3: CASRLGSTQETQYF. In DNA form, the CDR3 reads TGTGCCAGCAGGCTGGGGAGCACCCAAGAGACCCAGTACTTC.

Notes on this clonotype: Germline and junction disagree at one end, which may indicate a read error. The V and J genes are TRBV5-1 and TRBJ2-3; D is uncertain. Germline values: CDR1 SGHRS, CDR2 YFSETQ. The CDR3 loop spans 14 amino acids. Here the CDR3 reads CASSVDTSTDTRYF. The DNA for the CDR3 is TGCGCCAGCAGCGTTGACACCAGCACAGATACGCGGTATTTT.

This clonotype appeared many times. CDR3 residues: CSARGGDTGELFF. The DNA of the CDR3 is TGCAGTGCTAGAGGGGGCGACACCGGGGAGCTGTTTTTT. This rearrangement joins TRBV20-1 to TRBJ2-2, with a tentative D call TRBD1 (5 bases). Trimming removed 1 base from V and 3 bases from J, with 6 bases in between. The CDR3 consists of 13 residues. CDR1 DFQATT and CDR2 SNEGSKA come from the germline V gene (reference sequence).

The chain uses TRBV3-1 and TRBJ2-1; 9 nucleotides align to TRBD2. J was trimmed by 12 bases and V by 4 bases; bases with no gene match: 10. Germline assignment: CDR1 LGHDT and CDR2 YNNKEL (reference sequence). The CDR3 runs to 14 residues. The CDR3 sequence is CASSLSGGSRGQFF. CDR3 DNA: TGTGCCAGCAGCCTTAGCGGGGGATCTCGGGGGCAGTTCTTC.

This chain joins TRBV3-1 and TRBJ1-5, with D unresolved. Germline V CDR1 and CDR2: LGHDT, YNNKEL (reference sequence). The CDR3 is 13 amino acids. Trimming took off 1 base at V and 5 bases at J, with 6 bases between the two ends. This chain's CDR3 is CASSQGIYQPQHF. DNA for the CDR3: TGTGCCAGCAGCCAAGGAATCTATCAGCCCCAGCATTTT.

Ten or more counts support this clonotype. This rearrangement joins TRBV7-6 to TRBJ2-1; D is perhaps TRBD1 (6 bases). The germline CDR1 and CDR2 sequences are SGHVS and FNYEAQ. CDR3 length equals 12 residues. Trimming shortened V by 2 bases and J by 15 bases, and 14 bases separated the two germline ends. The CDR3: CASSLPGELGFF. The CDR3 nucleotides are TGTGCCAGCAGCTTACCAGGGGAGTTGGGGTTCTTC.

The genes are TRBV24-1 and TRBJ1-5; 9 bases are a match to TRBD1. The V gene's germline CDR1 is KGHDR and CDR2 SFDVKD. This CDR3 has 14 residues. The trim removed 7 bases at V and 3 bases at J, leaving 3 bases unmatched. The CDR3 sequence: CATRGTGNNQPQHF. CDR3 nucleotides: TGTGCCACCAGAGGGACAGGGAACAATCAGCCCCAGCATTTT.

This clonotype was recorded only once. This chain joins TRBV7-2 and TRBJ2-3, with 8 bases aligning to TRBD2. After removal of 4 bases from V and 4 bases from J, the junction contained 4 bases not matched to a gene. The germline V gene encodes CDR1 SGHTA and CDR2 FQGNSA. The CDR3 runs 14 residues. DNA of the CDR3: TGTGCCAGCAGCTCCGGGGGGGCCTCAGATACGCAGTATTTT. Its protein is CASSSGGASDTQYF.

This clonotype was detected only once. J is TRBJ2-7 and V is TRBV27; perhaps TRBD1 as D (6 bases). Germline V gives CDR1 MNHEY, CDR2 SMNVEV (reference sequence). The CDR3 runs 13 residues. V shed 10 bases and J shed 2 bases, with 15 bases lying between them. CDR3 protein: CATAQGLTYEQYF. The CDR3 bases are TGTGCCACCGCACAGGGCTTAACCTACGAGCAGTACTTC.